Shown below are 4 T cell receptor beta chains from a single sample sequenced in a study of OX40 agonist ivuxolimab in advanced cancers. The method was immunoSEQ multiplex PCR; TCRdb's version includes in-frame clones alone and lacks a portion of them. Here the sample spans around 82,000 clones, approximately 90% being singletons. Here the sequenced sample was CD4+ or CD8+ T cells sorted from blood, taken in a trial of the OX40 agonist ivuxolimab. The receptors derive from an adult with an advanced solid tumor such as melanoma, head and neck, liver or kidney cancer.

CDR3 region: CASSPTRWAGNTIYF. CDR3 bases: TGTGCCAGCAGCCCCACCCGATGGGCGGGAAACACCATATATTTT. The chain uses TRBV7-2 and TRBJ1-3; unclear D gene. Germline V lookup: CDR1 SGHTA, CDR2 FQGNSA. Trimming left V 5 bases short and J 4 bases short, with 15 bases between. The CDR3 covers 15 residues. The entire variable domain, with the rest obtained from reference TRBV7-2 and TRBJ1-3, is as follows: GAGVSQSPSNKVTEKGKDVELRCDPISGHTALYWYRQSLGQGLEFLIYFQGNSAPDKSGLPSDRFSAERTGGSVSTLTIQRTQQEDSAVYLCASSPTRWAGNTIYFGEGSWLTVV.

The V gene is TRBV29-1, the J gene TRBJ1-2; 7 bases map to TRBD1. The V gene end was trimmed by 7 bases and the J gene end by 4 bases; junction bases not matched to a gene: 6. Germline CDR1 reads SQVTM; CDR2 reads ANQGSEA. The CDR3 has 12 residues. The CDR3 protein is CSATGQLYGYTF. The CDR3 DNA reads as TGCAGCGCTACGGGACAGCTCTATGGCTACACCTTC.

V and J are TRBV18 and TRBJ1-4; 8 bases align to TRBD1. This CDR3 spans 15 amino acids. V lost 2 bases and J lost 8; bases outside the gene matches: 7. CDR1 and CDR2 (germline): KGHSH, LQKENI. This CDR3 is CASSPYGQGGEKLFF. The DNA of the CDR3 is TGTGCCAGCTCACCATATGGACAGGGTGGAGAAAAACTGTTTTTT.

This chain connects TRBV5-1 to TRBJ2-2; D remains unclear. CDR1 and CDR2 (germline): SGHRS, YFSETQ. Trimming removed 4 bases from V and 5 bases from J, with 9 bases in between. The CDR3 is made up of 13 amino acids. CDR3: CASSVDATGELFF. The CDR3 region has the DNA TGCGCCAGCAGCGTAGATGCGACCGGGGAGCTGTTTTTT.